This T cell receptor beta chain was documented in a study of Tregs in tolerant kidney transplant recipients. Overall study findings and caveats: Expanding Tregs on activated donor B cells appeared to best identify donor-specific TCRbeta clones. Few patients were studied, so findings need validation in larger groups. Biological reproducibility was not directly addressed in this study.

This CDR3 comprises 13 residues. Between the trimmed V and J ends, which lost 4 bases and 5 bases, there was a span of 10 bases. CDR1 is MGHRA and CDR2 is YSYEKL in the germline V gene. Only a few counts were recorded for this clone. Antigen unknown. Unstimulated Tregs (CD4+CD25+CD127-) and CD4+CD25- non-Tregs were sorted from PBMCs. Profiling relied on immunoSEQ multiplex PCR, and the TCRdb table lists in-frame clones only, not all of them. The repertoire holds some 88,000 clones, with about 92% as singletons. The sequencing sample was made of CD8+ T cells from blood. The sequence derives from a human donor in good health. The V gene is TRBV4-1, the J gene TRBJ2-3; a weak D match, TRBD2 (6 bases). The CDR3: CASSRPGGDTQYF. DNA of the CDR3: TGCGCCAGCAGCCGCCCCGGGGGAGATACGCAGTATTTT.